This T cell receptor beta chain emerged from a study of blood T cell repertoires in COVID-19. CDR1 is SNHLY, CDR2 FYNNEI, per germline. There are 12 residues in the CDR3. V lost 7 bases to trimming and J lost 0 bases, with 6 bases between them. Here immunoSEQ multiplex PCR was the method, and the copy in TCRdb shows in-frame clones only, minus some. This table holds some 48,000 clones, around 90% found once. Sequenced: peripheral blood. The J gene is TRBJ2-5, the V gene TRBV2; D is undetermined. This clonotype originated in a woman of 80 years or more in a cohort sampled during active or convalescent COVID-19. CDR3 coding DNA: TGTGCCAGCAAAATAGACCAAGAGACCCAGTACTTC. Translating it yields CASKIDQETQYF.